This TCR beta chain was identified during a study of identical twins. TCRdb independently ran MiXCR on the 5' RACE reads; one entry per CDR3 protein. Of more than 1.5 million distinct CDR3 sequences listed, under 35% are singletons. Trimming took off 0 bases at V and 11 bases at J, with 16 bases between the two ends. CDR1 is DFQATT, CDR2 SNEGSKA, per germline (reference sequence). The CDR3 has 13 amino acids. This clonotype occurred a few times. The J gene is TRBJ1-1, the V gene TRBV20-1; D uncertain. The specimen was cord blood. This receptor was obtained from a newborn girl in good health. The CDR3 loop is CSARDDSKLRAFF. The CDR3 region has the DNA TGCAGTGCTAGAGATGATTCGAAGTTGCGGGCTTTCTTT.